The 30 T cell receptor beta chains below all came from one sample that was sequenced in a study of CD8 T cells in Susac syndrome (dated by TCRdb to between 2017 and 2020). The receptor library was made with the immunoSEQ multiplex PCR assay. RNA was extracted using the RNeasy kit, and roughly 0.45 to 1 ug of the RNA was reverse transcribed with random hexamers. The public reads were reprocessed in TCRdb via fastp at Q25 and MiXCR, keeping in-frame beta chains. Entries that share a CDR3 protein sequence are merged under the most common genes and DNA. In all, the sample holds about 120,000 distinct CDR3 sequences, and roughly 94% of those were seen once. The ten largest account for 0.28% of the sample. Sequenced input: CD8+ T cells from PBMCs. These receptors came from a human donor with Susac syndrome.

In nucleotides, the CDR3 is TGCAGCGTTCAAAAATTTGCAACTAATGAAAAACTGTTTTTT. Its protein is CSVQKFATNEKLFF. The V gene is TRBV29-1, the J gene TRBJ1-4; D is ambiguous. The CDR3 length is 14 residues. Germline CDR1 reads SQVTM; CDR2 reads ANQGSEA. Trimming shortened V by 5 bases and J by 0 bases, and 10 bases separated the two germline ends. The variable domain in full, completed from reference TRBV29-1 and TRBJ1-4, reads SAVISQKPSRDICQRGTSLTIQCQVDSQVTMMFWYRQQPGQSLTLIATANQGSEATYESGFVIDKFPISRPNLTFSTLTVSNMSPEDSSIYLCSVQKFATNEKLFFGSGTQLSVL.

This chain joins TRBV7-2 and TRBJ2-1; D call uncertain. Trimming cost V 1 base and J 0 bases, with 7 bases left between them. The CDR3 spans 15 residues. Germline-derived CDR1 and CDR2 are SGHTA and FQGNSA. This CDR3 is CASSLEISSYNEQFF. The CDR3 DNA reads TGTGCCAGCAGCTTAGAAATCAGCTCCTACAATGAGCAGTTCTTC.

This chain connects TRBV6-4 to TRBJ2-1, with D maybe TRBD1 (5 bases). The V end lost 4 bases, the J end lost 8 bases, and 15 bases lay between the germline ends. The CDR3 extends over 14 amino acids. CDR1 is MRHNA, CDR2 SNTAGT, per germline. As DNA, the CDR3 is TGTGCCAGCAGTGCCGACAGCATTCTCGATGAGCAGTTCTTC. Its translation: CASSADSILDEQFF.

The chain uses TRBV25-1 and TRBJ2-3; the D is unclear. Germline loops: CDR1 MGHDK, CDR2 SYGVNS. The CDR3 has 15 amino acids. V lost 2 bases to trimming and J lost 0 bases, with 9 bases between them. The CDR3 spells CASSEAFTSTDTQYF. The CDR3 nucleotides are TGTGCCAGCAGTGAAGCATTTACTAGCACAGATACGCAGTATTTT. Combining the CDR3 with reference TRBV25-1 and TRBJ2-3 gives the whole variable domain EADIYQTPRYLVIGTGKKITLECSQTMGHDKMYWYQQDPGMELHLIHYSYGVNSTEKGDLSSESTVSRIRTEHFPLTLESARPSHTSQYLCASSEAFTSTDTQYFGPGTRLTVL.

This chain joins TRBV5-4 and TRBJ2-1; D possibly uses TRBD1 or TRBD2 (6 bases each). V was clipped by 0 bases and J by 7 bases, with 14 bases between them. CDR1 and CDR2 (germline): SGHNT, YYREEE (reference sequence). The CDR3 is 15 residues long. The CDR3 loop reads CASSLGAGGGNEQFF. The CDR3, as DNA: TGTGCCAGCAGCTTGGGTGCAGGAGGGGGGAATGAGCAGTTCTTC.

The CDR3 DNA reads as TGTGCCAGCAGTGGGGGGATTCCTCGCTCTGGAAACACCATATATTTT. Translating it yields CASSGGIPRSGNTIYF. The V and J genes are TRBV27 and TRBJ1-3, with D possibly being TRBD1 (5 bases). This CDR3 is 16 amino acids long. V lost 5 bases to trimming and J lost 0 bases, with 14 bases between them. The germline V gene has CDR1 MNHEY and CDR2 SMNVEV (reference sequence).

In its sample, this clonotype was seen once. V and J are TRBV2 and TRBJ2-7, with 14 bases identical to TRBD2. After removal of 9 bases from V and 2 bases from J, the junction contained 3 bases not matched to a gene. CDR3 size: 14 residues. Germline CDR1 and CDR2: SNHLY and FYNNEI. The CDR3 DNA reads TGTGCCAGTTGGACTAGCGGGGGGACCTACGAGCAGTACTTC. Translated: CASWTSGGTYEQYF.

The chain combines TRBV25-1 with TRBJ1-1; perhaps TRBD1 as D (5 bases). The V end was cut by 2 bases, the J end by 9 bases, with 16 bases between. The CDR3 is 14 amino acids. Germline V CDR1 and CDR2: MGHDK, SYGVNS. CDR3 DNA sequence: TGTGCCAGCAGTGAAGGGGCTGGAGGGACCCAAGCTTTCTTT. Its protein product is CASSEGAGGTQAFF.

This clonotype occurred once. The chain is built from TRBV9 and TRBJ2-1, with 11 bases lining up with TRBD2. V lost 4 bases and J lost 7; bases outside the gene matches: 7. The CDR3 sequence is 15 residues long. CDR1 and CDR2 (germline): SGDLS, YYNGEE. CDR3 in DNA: TGTGCCAGCAGCCCTAGCGGGGGGCCGGGGAATGAGCAGTTCTTC. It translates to CASSPSGGPGNEQFF. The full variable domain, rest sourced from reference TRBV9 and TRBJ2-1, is DSGVTQTPKHLITATGQRVTLRCSPRSGDLSVYWYQQSLDQGLQFLIQYYNGEERAKGNILERFSAQQFPDLHSELNLSSLELGDSALYFCASSPSGGPGNEQFFGPGTRLTVL.

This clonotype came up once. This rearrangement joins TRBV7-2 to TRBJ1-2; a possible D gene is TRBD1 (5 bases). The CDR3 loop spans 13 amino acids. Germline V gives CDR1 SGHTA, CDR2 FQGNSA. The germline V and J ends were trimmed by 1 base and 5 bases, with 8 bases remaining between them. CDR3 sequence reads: CASSLVGEYGYTF. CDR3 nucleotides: TGTGCCAGCAGCTTAGTAGGGGAGTATGGCTACACCTTC.

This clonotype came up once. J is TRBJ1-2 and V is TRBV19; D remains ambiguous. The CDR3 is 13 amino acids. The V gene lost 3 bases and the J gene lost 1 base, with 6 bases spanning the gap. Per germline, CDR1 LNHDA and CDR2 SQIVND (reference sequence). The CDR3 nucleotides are TGTGCCAGTAGTATGAGAAGTAACTATGGCTACACCTTC. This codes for CASSMRSNYGYTF.

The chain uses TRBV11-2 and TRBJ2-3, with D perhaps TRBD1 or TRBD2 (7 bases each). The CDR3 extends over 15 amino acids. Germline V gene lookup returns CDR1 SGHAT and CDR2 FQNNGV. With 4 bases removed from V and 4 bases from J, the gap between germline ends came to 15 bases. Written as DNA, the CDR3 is TGTGCCAGCAGCTCAGGGGGACTATTTCCAGATACGCAGTATTTT. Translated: CASSSGGLFPDTQYF.

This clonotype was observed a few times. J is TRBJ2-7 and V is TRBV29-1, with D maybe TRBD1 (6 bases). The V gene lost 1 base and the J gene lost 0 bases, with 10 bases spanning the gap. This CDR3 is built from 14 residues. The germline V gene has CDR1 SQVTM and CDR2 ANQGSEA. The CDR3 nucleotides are TGCAGCGTTGAAGGGGGGCCGAGCTCCTACGAGCAGTACTTC. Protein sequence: CSVEGGPSSYEQYF.

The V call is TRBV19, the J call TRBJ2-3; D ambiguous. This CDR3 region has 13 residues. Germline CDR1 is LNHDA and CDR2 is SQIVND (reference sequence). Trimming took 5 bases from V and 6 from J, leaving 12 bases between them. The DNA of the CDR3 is TGTGCCAGTAGTCTTCTGATCGGGGATACGCAGTATTTT. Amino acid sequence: CASSLLIGDTQYF. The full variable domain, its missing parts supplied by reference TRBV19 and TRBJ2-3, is DGGITQSPKYLFRKEGQNVTLSCEQNLNHDAMYWYRQDPGQGLRLIYYSQIVNDFQKGDIAEGYSVSREKKESFPLTVTSAQKNPTAFYLCASSLLIGDTQYFGPGTRLTVL.

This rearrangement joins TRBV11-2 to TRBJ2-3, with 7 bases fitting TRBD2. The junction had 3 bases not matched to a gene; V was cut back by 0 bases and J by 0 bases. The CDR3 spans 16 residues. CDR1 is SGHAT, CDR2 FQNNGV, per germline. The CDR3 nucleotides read TGTGCCAGCAGCTTAGAGACTAGCTCTAGCACAGATACGCAGTATTTT. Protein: CASSLETSSSTDTQYF.

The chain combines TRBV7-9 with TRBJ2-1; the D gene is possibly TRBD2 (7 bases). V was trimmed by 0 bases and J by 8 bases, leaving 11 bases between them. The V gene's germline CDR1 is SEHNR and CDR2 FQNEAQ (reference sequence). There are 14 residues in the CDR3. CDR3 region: CASSLAGGPDEQFF. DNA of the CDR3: TGTGCCAGCAGCTTAGCGGGGGGGCCTGATGAGCAGTTCTTC.

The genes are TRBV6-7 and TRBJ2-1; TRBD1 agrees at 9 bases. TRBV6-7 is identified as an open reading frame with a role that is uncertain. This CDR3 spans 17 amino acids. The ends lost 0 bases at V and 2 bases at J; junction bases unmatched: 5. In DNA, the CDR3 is TGTGCCAGCAGTTACTCGTCGGGACAGGGCCCCTACAATGAGCAGTTCTTC. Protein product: CASSYSSGQGPYNEQFF.

The DNA of the CDR3 is TGTGCCTGGGAACAGGGGAATGAGCAGTTCTTC. This gives the protein CAWEQGNEQFF. The chain carries TRBV30 and TRBJ2-1, with TRBD1 identical over 7 bases. Germline V lookup: CDR1 GTSNPN, CDR2 SVGIG (reference sequence). The junction had 2 bases not matched to a gene; V was cut back by 5 bases and J by 7 bases. This CDR3 region has 11 residues. Using reference TRBV30 and TRBJ2-1 for the parts outside the CDR3, the full variable domain is SQTIHQWPATLVQPVGSPLSLECTVEGTSNPNLYWYRQAAGRGLQLLFYSVGIGQISSEVPQNLSASRPQDRQFILSSKKLLLSDSGFYLCAWEQGNEQFFGPGTRLTVL.

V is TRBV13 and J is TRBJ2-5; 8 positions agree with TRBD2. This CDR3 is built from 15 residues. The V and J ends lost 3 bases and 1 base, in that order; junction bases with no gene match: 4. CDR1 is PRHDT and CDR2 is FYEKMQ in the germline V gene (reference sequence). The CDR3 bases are TGTGCCAGCAGCTTCACCGGGGGGGCCCAAGAGACCCAGTACTTC. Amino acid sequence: CASSFTGGAQETQYF.

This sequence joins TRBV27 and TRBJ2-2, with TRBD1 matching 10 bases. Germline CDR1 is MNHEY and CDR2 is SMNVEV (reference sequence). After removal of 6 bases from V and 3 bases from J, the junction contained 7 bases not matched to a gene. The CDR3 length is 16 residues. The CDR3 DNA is TGTGCCAGCAGCCCTATAGGACAGGGGGACACCGGGGAGCTGTTTTTT. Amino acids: CASSPIGQGDTGELFF.

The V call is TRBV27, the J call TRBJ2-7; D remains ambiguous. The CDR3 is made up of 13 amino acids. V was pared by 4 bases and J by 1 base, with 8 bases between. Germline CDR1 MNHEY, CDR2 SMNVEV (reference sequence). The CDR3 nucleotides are TGTGCCAGCAGTTATGGGGATTCCTACGAGCAGTACTTC. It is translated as CASSYGDSYEQYF.

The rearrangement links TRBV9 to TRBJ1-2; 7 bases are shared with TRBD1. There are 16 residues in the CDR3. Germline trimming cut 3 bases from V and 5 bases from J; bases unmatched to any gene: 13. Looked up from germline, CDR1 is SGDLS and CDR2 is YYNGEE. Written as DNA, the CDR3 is TGTGCCAGCAGCGCCGGGACAGCGATTATAGGGTATGGCTACACCTTC. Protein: CASSAGTAIIGYGYTF.

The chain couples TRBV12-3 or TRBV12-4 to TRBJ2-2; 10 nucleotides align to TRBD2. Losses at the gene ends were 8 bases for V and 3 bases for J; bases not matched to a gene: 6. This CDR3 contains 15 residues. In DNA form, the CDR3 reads TGTGCCAGCCCGGGACTAGCGATTGACACCGGGGAGCTGTTTTTT. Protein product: CASPGLAIDTGELFF.

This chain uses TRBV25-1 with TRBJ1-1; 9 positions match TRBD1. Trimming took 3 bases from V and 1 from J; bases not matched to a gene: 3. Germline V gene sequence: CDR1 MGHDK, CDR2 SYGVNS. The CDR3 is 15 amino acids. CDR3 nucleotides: TGTGCCAGCAGTGACTGGGACAGGGAGAACACTGAAGCTTTCTTT. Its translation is CASSDWDRENTEAFF.

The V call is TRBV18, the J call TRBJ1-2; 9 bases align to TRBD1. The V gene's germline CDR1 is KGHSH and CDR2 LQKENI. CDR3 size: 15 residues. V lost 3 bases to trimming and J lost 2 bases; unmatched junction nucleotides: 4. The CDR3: CASSPGQGANYGYTF. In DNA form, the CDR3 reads TGTGCCAGCTCACCGGGACAGGGAGCAAACTATGGCTACACCTTC. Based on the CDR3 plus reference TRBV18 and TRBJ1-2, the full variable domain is NAGVMQNPRHLVRRRGQEARLRCSPMKGHSHVYWYRQLPEEGLKFMVYLQKENIIDESGMPKERFSAEFPKEGPSILRIQQVVRGDSAAYFCASSPGQGANYGYTFGSGTRLTVV.

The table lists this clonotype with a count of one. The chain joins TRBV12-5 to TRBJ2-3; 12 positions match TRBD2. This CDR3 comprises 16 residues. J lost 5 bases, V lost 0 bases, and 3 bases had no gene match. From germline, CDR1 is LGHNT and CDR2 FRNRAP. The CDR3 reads CASGLVLAGGQDTQYF. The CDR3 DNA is TGTGCTAGTGGTTTGGTACTAGCGGGGGGCCAAGATACGCAGTATTTT.

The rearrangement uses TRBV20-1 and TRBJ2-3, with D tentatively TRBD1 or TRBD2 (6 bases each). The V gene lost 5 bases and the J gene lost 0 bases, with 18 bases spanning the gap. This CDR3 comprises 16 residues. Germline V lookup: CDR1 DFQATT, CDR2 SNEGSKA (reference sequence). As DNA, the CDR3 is TGCAGTGCTTGGAAGACTAGGGGGACTAGCACAGATACGCAGTATTTT. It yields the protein CSAWKTRGTSTDTQYF.

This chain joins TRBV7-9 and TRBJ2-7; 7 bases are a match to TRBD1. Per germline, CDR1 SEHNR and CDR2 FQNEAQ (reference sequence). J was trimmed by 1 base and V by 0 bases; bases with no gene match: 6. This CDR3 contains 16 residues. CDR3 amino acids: CASSLAIGGSSYEQYF. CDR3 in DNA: TGTGCCAGCAGCTTAGCGATAGGGGGCAGTTCCTACGAGCAGTACTTC. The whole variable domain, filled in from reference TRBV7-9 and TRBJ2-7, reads DTGVSQNPRHKITKRGQNVTFRCDPISEHNRLYWYRQTLGQGPEFLTYFQNEAQLEKSRLLSDRFSAERPKGSFSTLEIQRTEQGDSAMYLCASSLAIGGSSYEQYFGPGTRLTVT.

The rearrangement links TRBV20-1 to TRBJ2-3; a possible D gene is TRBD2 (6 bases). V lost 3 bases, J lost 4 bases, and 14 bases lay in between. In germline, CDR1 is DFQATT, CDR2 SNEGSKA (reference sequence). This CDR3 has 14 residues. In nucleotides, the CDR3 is TGCAGTGCTAGTGGGGACTGGAGCTCAGATACGCAGTATTTT. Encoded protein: CSASGDWSSDTQYF.

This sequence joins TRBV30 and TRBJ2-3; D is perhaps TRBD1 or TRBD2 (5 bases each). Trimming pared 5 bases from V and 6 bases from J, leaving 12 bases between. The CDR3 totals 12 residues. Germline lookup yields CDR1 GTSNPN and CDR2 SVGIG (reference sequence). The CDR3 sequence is CAWGDAFDTQYF. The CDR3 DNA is TGTGCCTGGGGGGACGCCTTCGATACGCAGTATTTT.